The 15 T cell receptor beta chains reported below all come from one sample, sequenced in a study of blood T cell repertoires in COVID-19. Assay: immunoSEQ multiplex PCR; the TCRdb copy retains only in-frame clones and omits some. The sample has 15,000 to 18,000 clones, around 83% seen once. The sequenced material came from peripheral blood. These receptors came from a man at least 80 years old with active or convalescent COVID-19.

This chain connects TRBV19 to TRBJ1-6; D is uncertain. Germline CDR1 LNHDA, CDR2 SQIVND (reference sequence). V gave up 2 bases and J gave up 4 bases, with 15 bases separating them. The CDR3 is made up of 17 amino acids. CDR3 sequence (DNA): TGTGCCAGTAGTATAAGTCCCTCGGGTTCATATAATTCACCCCTCCACTTT. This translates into CASSISPSGSYNSPLHF.

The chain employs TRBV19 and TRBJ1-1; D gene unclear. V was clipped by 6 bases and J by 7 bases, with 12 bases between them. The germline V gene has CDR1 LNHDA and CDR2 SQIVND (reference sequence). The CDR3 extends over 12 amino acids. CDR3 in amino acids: CASSSDYSEAFF. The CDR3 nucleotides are TGTGCCAGTAGCTCTGACTATAGTGAAGCTTTCTTT.

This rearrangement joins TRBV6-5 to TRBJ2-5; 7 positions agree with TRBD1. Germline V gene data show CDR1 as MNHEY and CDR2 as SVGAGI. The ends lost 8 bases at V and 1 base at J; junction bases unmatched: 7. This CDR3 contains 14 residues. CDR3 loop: CASWQGVFQETQYF. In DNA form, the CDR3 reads TGTGCCAGCTGGCAGGGGGTCTTCCAAGAGACCCAGTACTTC.

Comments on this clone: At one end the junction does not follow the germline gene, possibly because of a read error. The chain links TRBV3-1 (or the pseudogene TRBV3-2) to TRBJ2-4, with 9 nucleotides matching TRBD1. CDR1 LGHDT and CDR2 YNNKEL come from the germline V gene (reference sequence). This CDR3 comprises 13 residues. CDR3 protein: CASSRALQGAINF. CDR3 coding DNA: TGTGCCAGCAGCCGTGCCTTACAGGGGGCTATTAACTTC.

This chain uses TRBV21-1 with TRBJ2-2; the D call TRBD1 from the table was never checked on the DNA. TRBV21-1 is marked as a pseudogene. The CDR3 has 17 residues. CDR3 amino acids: CASSTGKQGANTGELFF. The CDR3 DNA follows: TGTGCCAGCAGCACGGGGAAACAGGGGGCGAACACCGGGGAGCTGTTTTTT.

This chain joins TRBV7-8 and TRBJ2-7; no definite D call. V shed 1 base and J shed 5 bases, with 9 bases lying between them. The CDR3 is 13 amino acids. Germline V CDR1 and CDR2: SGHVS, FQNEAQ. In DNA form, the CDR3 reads TGTGCCAGCAGCTTAGACCTCGGAGACGAGCAGTACTTC. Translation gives CASSLDLGDEQYF.

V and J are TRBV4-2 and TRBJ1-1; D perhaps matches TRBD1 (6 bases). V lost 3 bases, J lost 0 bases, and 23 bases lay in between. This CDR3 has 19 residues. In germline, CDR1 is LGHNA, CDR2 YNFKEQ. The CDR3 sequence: CASSHQTLTGNPMNTEAFF. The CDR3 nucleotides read TGTGCCAGCAGCCACCAAACCCTAACAGGGAACCCCATGAACACTGAAGCTTTCTTT.

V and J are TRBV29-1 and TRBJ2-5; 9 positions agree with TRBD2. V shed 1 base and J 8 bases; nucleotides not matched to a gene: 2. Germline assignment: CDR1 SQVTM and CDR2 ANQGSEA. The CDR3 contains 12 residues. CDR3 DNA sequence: TGCAGCGTTGAAGCTAGCGGGGATACCCAGTACTTC. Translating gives CSVEASGDTQYF.

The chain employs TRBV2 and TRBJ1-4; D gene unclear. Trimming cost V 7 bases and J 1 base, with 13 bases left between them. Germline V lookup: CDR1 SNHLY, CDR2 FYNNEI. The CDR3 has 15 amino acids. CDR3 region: CASTIQTGTNEKLFF. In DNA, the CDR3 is TGTGCCAGCACCATCCAGACGGGAACTAATGAAAAACTGTTTTTT.

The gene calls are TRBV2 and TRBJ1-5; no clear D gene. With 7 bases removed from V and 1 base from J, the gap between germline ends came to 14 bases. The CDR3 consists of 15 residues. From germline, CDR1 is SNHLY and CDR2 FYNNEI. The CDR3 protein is CASTQSEVSNQPQHF. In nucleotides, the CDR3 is TGTGCCAGCACGCAATCGGAGGTGAGCAATCAGCCCCAGCATTTT.

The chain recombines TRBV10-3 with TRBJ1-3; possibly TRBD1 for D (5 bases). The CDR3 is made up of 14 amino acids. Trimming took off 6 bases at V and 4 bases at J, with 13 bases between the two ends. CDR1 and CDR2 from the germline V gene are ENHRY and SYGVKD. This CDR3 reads CAISNQGAGNTIYF. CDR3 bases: TGTGCCATCAGCAATCAGGGTGCGGGAAACACCATATATTTT.

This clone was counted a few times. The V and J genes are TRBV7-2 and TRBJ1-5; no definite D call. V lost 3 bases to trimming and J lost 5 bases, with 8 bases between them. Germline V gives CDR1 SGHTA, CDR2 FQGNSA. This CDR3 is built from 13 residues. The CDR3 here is CASSFDSDQPQHF. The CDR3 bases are TGTGCCAGCAGCTTCGACTCCGATCAGCCCCAGCATTTT.

The CDR3 protein is CAISETGNAQHF. The CDR3, as DNA: TGTGCCATCAGTGAAACAGGGAATGCCCAGCATTTT. This chain uses TRBV10-3 with TRBJ1-5; D may be TRBD1 (6 bases). With 3 bases removed from V and 11 bases from J, the gap between germline ends came to 11 bases. The CDR3 runs 12 residues. Looked up from germline, CDR1 is ENHRY and CDR2 is SYGVKD.

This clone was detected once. This CDR3 reads CASSLVTYEQYF. The DNA of the CDR3 is TGTGCCAGCAGCTTAGTCACCTACGAGCAGTACTTC. V is TRBV11-3 and J is TRBJ2-7; no firm D call. CDR3 length: 12 residues. From germline, CDR1 is SGHNT and CDR2 YENEEA. V was pared by 1 base and J by 2 bases, with 3 bases between.

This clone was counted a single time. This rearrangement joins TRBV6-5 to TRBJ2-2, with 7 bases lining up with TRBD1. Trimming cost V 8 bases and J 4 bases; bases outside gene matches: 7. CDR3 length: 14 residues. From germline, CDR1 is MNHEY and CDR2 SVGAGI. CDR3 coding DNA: TGTGCCAGCCTCAAGGGGGCGAGCACCGGGGAGCTGTTTTTT. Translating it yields CASLKGASTGELFF.